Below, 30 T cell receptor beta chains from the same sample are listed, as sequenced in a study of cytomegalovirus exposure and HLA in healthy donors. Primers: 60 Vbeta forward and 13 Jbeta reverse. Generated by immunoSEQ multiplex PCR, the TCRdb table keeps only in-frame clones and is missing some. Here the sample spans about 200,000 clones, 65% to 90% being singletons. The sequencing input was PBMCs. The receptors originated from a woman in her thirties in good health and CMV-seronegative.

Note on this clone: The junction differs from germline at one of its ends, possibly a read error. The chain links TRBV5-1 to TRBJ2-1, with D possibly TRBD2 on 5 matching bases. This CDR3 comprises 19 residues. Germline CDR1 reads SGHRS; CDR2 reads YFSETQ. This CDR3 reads CASSLPRDLSPSSYNERFF. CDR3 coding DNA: TGCGCCAGCAGCTTACCTCGGGATCTCTCACCAAGCTCCTACAATGAGCGGTTCTTC.

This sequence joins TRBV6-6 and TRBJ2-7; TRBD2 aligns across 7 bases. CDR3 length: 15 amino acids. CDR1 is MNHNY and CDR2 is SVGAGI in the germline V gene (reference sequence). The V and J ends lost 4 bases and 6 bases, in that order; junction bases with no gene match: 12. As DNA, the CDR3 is TGTGCCAGCAGTTCCCCCCCGGGCCCGGGGGGCGAGCAGTACTTC. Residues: CASSSPPGPGGEQYF.

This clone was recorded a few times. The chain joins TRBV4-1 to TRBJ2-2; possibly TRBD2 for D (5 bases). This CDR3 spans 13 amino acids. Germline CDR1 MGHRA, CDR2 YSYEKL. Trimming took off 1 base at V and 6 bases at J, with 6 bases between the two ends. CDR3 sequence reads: CASSQVRAGELFF. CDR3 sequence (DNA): TGCGCCAGCAGCCAAGTGAGGGCCGGGGAGCTGTTTTTT.

CDR3 in DNA: TGTGCCAGCAGCTTAGGTCCGGGAGGATCCTACAATGAGCAGTTCTTC. Translating gives CASSLGPGGSYNEQFF. The J gene is TRBJ2-1, the V gene TRBV7-3; 7 bases are a match to TRBD2. Germline trimming cut 2 bases from V and 1 base from J; bases unmatched to any gene: 5. This CDR3 is built from 16 residues. The V gene's germline CDR1 is SGHTA and CDR2 FQGTGA.

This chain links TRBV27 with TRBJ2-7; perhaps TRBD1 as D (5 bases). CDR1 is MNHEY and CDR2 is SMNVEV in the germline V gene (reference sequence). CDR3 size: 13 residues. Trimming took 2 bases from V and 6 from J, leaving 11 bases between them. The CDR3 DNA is TGTGCCAGCAGTTTAATTCCAGGGCCCGAGCAGTACTTC. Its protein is CASSLIPGPEQYF.

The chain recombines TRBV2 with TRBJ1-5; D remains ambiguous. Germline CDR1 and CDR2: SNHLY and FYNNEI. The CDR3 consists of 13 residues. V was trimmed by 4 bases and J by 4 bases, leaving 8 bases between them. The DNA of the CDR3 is TGTGCCAGCAGTGCCTCAGATAATCAGCCCCAGCATTTT. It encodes CASSASDNQPQHF.

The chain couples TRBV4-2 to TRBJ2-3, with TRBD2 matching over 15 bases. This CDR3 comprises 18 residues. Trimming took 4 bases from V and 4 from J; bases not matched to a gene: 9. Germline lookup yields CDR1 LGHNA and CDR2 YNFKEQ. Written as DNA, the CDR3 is TGTGCCAGCAGCCCCCGGACTAGCGGGAGGGCCTGGGCAGATACGCAGTATTTT. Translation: CASSPRTSGRAWADTQYF.

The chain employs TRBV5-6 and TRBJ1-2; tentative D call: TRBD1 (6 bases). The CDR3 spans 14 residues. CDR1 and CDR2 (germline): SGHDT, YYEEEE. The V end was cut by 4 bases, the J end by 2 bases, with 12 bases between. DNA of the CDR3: TGTGCCAGCAGCCCAGCAGGGGCGAACTATGGCTACACCTTC. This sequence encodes CASSPAGANYGYTF.

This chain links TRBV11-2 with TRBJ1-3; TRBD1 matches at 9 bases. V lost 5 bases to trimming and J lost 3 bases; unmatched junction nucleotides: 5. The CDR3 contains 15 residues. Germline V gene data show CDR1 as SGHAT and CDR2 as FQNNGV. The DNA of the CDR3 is TGTGCCAGCAGCGTGACAGGGGGGAATGGAAACACCATATATTTT. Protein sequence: CASSVTGGNGNTIYF.

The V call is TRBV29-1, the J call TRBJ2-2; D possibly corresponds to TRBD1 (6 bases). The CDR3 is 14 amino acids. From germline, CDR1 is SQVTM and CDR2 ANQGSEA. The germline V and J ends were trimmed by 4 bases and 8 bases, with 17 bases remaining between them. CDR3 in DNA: TGCAGCGTTGGGGGGCCGGGGCTTGTGGGGGAGCTGTTTTTT. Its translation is CSVGGPGLVGELFF.

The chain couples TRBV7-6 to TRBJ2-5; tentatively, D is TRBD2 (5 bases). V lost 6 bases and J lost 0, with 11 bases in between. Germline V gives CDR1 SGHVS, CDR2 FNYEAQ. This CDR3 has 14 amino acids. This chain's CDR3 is CASSEKRYQETQYF. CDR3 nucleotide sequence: TGTGCCAGCAGTGAAAAGCGGTACCAAGAGACCCAGTACTTC.

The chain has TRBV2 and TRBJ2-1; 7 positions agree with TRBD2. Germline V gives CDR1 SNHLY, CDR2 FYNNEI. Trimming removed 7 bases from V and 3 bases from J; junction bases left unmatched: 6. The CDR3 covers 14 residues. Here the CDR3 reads CASTNQRGYNEQFF. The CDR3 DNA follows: TGTGCCAGCACGAACCAGCGGGGCTACAATGAGCAGTTCTTC.

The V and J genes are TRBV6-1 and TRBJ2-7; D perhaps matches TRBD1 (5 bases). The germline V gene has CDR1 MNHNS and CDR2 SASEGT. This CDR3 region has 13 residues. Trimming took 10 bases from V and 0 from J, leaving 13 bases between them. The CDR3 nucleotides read TGTGCCACCCAAAGGGGCAGCTCCTACGAGCAGTACTTC. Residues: CATQRGSSYEQYF.

In DNA form, the CDR3 reads TGTGCCAGCAGCTTAGCCCTAGCGGGAAGGTGGGGAGCTGAGCAGTTCTTC. Its protein product is CASSLALAGRWGAEQFF. The gene calls are TRBV13 and TRBJ2-1, with TRBD2 identical over 9 bases. The CDR3 spans 17 residues. Germline CDR1 is PRHDT and CDR2 is FYEKMQ (reference sequence). The ends lost 1 base at V and 9 bases at J; junction bases unmatched: 13.

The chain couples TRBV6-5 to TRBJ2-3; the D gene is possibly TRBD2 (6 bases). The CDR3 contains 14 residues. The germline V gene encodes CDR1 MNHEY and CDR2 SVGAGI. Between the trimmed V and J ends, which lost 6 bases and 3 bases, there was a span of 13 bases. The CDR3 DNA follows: TGTGCCAGCAGGTCCGGCCTAGCGACAGATACGCAGTATTTT. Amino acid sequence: CASRSGLATDTQYF.

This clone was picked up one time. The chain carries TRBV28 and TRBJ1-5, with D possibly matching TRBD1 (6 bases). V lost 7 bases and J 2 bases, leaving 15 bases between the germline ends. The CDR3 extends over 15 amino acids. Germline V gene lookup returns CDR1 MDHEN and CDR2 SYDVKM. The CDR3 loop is CASNLRGAGNQPQHF. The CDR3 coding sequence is TGTGCCAGCAACCTCCGGGGGGCCGGCAATCAGCCCCAGCATTTT.

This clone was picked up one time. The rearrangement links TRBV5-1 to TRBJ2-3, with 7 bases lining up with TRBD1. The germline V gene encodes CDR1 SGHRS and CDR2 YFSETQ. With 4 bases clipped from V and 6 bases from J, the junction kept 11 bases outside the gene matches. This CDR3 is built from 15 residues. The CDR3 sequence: CASSPWDSERDTQYF. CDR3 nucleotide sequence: TGCGCCAGCAGCCCATGGGACAGTGAGAGGGATACGCAGTATTTT.

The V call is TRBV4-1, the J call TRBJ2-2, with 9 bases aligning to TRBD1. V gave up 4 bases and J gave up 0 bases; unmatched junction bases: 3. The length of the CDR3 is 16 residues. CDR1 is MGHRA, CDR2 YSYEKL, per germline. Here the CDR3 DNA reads TGCGCCAGCAGCCGACGGACAGGGGCGAACACCGGGGAGCTGTTTTTT. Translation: CASSRRTGANTGELFF.

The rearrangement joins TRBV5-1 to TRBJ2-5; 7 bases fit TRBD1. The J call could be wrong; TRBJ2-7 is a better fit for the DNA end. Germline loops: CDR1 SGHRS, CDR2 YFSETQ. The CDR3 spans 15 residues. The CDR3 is CASSDLTPGQNEQYF. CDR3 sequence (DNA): TGCGCCAGCAGCGATCTTACACCGGGACAGAACGAGCAGTACTTC.

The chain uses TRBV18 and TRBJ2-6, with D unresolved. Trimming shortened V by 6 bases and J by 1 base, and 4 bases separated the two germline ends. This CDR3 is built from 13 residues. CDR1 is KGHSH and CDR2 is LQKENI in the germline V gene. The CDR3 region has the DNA TGTGCCAGCTCTTCATCTGGGGCCAACGTCCTGACTTTC. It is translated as CASSSSGANVLTF.

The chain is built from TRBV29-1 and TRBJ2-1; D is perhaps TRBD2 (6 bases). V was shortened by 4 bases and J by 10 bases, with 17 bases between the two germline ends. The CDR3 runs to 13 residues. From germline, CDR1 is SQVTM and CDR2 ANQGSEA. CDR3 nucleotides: TGCAGCGTTGGGGGGATACTCCGGGGGGAGCAGTTCTTC. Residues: CSVGGILRGEQFF.

DNA for the CDR3: TGTGCCAGCCGGGGGGCTAGCGGCCAAATCTCCTACAATGAGCAGTTCTTC. Its protein is CASRGASGQISYNEQFF. V gene TRBV11-2 combines with J gene TRBJ2-1; weak D call: TRBD2 (7 bases). This CDR3 contains 17 residues. The germline V and J ends were trimmed by 8 bases and 0 bases, with 20 bases remaining between them. In germline, CDR1 is SGHAT, CDR2 FQNNGV.

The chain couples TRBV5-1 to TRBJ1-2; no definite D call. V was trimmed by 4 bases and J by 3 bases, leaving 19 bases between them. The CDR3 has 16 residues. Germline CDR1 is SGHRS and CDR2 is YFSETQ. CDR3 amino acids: CASSTDTRSYDYGYTF. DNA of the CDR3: TGCGCCAGCAGCACCGACACAAGATCTTACGACTATGGCTACACCTTC.

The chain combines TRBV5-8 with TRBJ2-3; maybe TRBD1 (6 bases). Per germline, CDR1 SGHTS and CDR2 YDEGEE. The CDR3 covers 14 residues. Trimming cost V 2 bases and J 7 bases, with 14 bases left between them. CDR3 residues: CASSFLQGAYTQYF. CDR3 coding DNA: TGTGCCAGCAGCTTTCTACAGGGAGCCTATACGCAGTATTTT.

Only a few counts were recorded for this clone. In DNA form, the CDR3 reads TGCGCCAGCAGCCTGATACGGGACATCTACAATGAGCAGTTCTTC. It encodes CASSLIRDIYNEQFF. The rearrangement uses TRBV5-1 and TRBJ2-1, with D perhaps TRBD1 (6 bases). Germline CDR1 reads SGHRS; CDR2 reads YFSETQ. The V end lost 4 bases, the J end lost 3 bases, and 14 bases lay between the germline ends. CDR3 size: 15 residues.

The CDR3 DNA follows: TGTGCCAGCAGTTACTCGGCCGAGTCGGGGCAGTACTTC. This sequence encodes CASSYSAESGQYF. The rearrangement joins TRBV6-6 to TRBJ2-7; D is unclear. CDR3 size: 13 residues. Germline-derived CDR1 and CDR2 are MNHNY and SVGAGI (reference sequence). Trimming removed 0 bases from V and 9 bases from J, with 12 bases in between.

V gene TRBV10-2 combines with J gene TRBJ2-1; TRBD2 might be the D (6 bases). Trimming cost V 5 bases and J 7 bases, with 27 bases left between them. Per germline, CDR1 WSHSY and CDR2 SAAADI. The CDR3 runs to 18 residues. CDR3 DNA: TGCGCCAGCAGTACCGGGACTCGTCTTCTGTTGGGGTTGAATGAGCAGTTCTTC. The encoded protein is CASSTGTRLLLGLNEQFF.

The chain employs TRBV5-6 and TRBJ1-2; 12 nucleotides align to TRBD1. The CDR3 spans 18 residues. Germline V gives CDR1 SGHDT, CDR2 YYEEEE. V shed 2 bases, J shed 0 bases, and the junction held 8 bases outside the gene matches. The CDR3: CASSFRDRGLKANYGYTF. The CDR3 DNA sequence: TGTGCCAGCAGCTTCCGGGACAGGGGGCTTAAAGCTAACTATGGCTACACCTTC.

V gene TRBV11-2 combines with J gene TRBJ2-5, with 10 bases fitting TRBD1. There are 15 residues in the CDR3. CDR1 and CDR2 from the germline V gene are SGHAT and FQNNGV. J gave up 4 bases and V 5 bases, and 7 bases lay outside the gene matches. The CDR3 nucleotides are TGTGCCAGCAGCGCCCCCGGGACAGGGGTAGAGACCCAGTACTTC. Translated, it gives CASSAPGTGVETQYF. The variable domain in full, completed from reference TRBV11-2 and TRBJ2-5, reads EAGVAQSPRYKIIEKRQSVAFWCNPISGHATLYWYQQILGQGPKLLIQFQNNGVVDDSQLPKDRFSAERLKGVDSTLKIQPAKLEDSAVYLCASSAPGTGVETQYFGPGTRLLVL.

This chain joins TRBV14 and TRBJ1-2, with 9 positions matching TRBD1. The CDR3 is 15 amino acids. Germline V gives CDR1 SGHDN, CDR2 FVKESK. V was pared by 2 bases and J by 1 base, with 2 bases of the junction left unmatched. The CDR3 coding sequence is TGTGCCAGCAGCCAACCGGACAGGGGTAACTATGGCTACACCTTC. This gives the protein CASSQPDRGNYGYTF.